The rows below give T cell receptor beta chains drawn from one sample of a study of CD4 T cells in relation to SARS-CoV-2 and coronaviruses. Sequencing used immunoSEQ multiplex PCR; TCRdb keeps in-frame clones, though not all of them. Among 20,000 to 25,000 clones listed, around 74% were seen once. These receptors' antigens are unknown. Input material: CD4+ T cells from PBMCs, cultured in vitro. Receptor source: a human donor in good health. Each CDR3 is given without its conserved first and last residue. Fields, in order: CDR3 length, V gene, CDR3 protein.

cdr3_length: 9
v_call: TRBV24-1
cdr3_aa: ATRYNSPLH

cdr3_length: 14
v_call: TRBV6-1
cdr3_aa: ASSGRTVNTYYGYT

cdr3_length: 10
v_call: TRBV15
cdr3_aa: ATSRGQETQY

cdr3_length: 11
v_call: TRBV6-2/TRBV6-3
cdr3_aa: ASSPQGPGELF

cdr3_length: 10
v_call: TRBV4-1
cdr3_aa: ASSQEYHEQY

cdr3_length: 13
v_call: TRBV30
cdr3_aa: AQGQGTLSGNTIY

cdr3_length: 11
v_call: TRBV12-3/TRBV12-4
cdr3_aa: ASSLAGTDTQY

cdr3_length: 12
v_call: TRBV7-9
cdr3_aa: ASSSTNRDYGYT

cdr3_length: 11
v_call: TRBV7-9
cdr3_aa: ASSPDGGSTQY

cdr3_length: 11
v_call: TRBV28
cdr3_aa: ASMGPGQYGYT

cdr3_length: 14
v_call: TRBV30
cdr3_aa: AWSLGTRLNPGELF

cdr3_length: 10
v_call: TRBV6-5
cdr3_aa: ASGQQNQPQH

cdr3_length: 11
v_call: TRBV18
cdr3_aa: ASLAGEREKLF

cdr3_length: 13
v_call: TRBV7-9
cdr3_aa: ASSLGGAGSTEAF

cdr3_length: 12
v_call: TRBV24-1
cdr3_aa: ATSDGTIQETQY

cdr3_length: 10
v_call: TRBV5-1
cdr3_aa: ASSRGGNEQF

cdr3_length: 11
v_call: TRBV5-4
cdr3_aa: ASSFTGGYEQY

cdr3_length: 13
v_call: TRBV2
cdr3_aa: ASSEVRGAGYGYT

cdr3_length: 14
v_call: TRBV5-6
cdr3_aa: ASSALGRELGDTQY

cdr3_length: 12
v_call: TRBV6-5
cdr3_aa: ASSYVGGGGVAF

cdr3_length: 12
v_call: TRBV11-2
cdr3_aa: ASSLDFQGLASF

cdr3_length: 9
v_call: TRBV7-9
cdr3_aa: ASSSRSGGF

cdr3_length: 15
v_call: TRBV6-2/TRBV6-3
cdr3_aa: ASSFIPGQGSNQPQH

cdr3_length: 11
v_call: TRBV18
cdr3_aa: ASSQGSGQPQH

cdr3_length: 12
v_call: TRBV5-1
cdr3_aa: ASSLGRARDEQY

cdr3_length: 11
v_call: TRBV3-1/TRBV3-2
cdr3_aa: ASSFLYSYEQY

cdr3_length: 12
v_call: TRBV29-1
cdr3_aa: SVGRQGLKSEQF

cdr3_length: 17
v_call: TRBV28
cdr3_aa: ASSYSGRKLGSSYNEQF

cdr3_length: 14
v_call: TRBV18
cdr3_aa: ASSPQIGQGSYEQY

cdr3_length: 15
v_call: TRBV27
cdr3_aa: ASSSLGTGVSNQPQH

cdr3_length: 11
v_call: TRBV6-4
cdr3_aa: ASSDGVYNEQF

cdr3_length: 13
v_call: TRBV6-5
cdr3_aa: ASSYSDTSTDTQY

cdr3_length: 13
v_call: TRBV6-5
cdr3_aa: ASNLRDTNTGELF

cdr3_length: 14
v_call: TRBV5-1
cdr3_aa: ASSLISGGNNEKLF

cdr3_length: 15
v_call: TRBV5-4
cdr3_aa: ASSRGLAGGGADTQY

cdr3_length: 13
v_call: TRBV29-1
cdr3_aa: SVEGADRADYGYT

cdr3_length: 12
v_call: TRBV6-5
cdr3_aa: ASTNGGPRDTQY

cdr3_length: 13
v_call: TRBV2
cdr3_aa: ASSEDVQDYQPQH

cdr3_length: 12
v_call: TRBV18
cdr3_aa: ASSAYQGMSEQY

cdr3_length: 13
v_call: TRBV7-3
cdr3_aa: ASSLDRASTYEQF

cdr3_length: 11
v_call: TRBV27
cdr3_aa: ASRPRGNTEAF